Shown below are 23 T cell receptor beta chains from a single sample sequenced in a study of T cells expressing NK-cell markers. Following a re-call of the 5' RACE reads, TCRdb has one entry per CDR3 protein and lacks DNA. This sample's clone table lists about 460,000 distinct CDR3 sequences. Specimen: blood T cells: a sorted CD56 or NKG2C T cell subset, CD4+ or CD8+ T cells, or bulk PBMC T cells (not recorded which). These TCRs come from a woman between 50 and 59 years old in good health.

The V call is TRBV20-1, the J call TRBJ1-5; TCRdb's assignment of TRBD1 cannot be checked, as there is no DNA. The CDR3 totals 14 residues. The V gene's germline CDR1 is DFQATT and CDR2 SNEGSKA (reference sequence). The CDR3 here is CSARETTGFGPQHF.

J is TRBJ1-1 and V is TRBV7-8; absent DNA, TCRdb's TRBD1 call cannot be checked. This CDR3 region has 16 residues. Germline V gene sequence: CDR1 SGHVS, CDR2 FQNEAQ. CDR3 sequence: CASSLGEGSFNTEAFF.

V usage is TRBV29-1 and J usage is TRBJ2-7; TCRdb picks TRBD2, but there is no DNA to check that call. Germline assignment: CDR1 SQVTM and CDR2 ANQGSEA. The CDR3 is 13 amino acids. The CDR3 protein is CSVEVRAGGEQYF.

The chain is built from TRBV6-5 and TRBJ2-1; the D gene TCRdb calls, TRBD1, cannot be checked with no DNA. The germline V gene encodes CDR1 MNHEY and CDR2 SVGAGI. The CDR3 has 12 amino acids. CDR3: CASRTLQGRQFF.

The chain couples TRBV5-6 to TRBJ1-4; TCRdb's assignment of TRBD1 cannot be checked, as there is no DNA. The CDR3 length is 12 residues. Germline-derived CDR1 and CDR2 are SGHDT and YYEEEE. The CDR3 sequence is CASSLGPGDTFF.

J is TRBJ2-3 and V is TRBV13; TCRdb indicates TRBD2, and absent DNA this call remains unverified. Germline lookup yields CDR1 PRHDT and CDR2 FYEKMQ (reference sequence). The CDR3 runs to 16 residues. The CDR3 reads CASSFRREFSADTQYF. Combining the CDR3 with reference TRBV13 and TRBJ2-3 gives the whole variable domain AAGVIQSPRHLIKEKRETATLKCYPIPRHDTVYWYQQGPGQDPQFLISFYEKMQSDKGSIPDRFSAQQFSDYHSELNMSSLELGDSALYFCASSFRREFSADTQYFGPGTRLTVL.

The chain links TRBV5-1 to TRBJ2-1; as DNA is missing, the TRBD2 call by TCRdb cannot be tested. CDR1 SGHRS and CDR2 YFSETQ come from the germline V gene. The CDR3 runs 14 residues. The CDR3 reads CASSLGLVYNEQFF.

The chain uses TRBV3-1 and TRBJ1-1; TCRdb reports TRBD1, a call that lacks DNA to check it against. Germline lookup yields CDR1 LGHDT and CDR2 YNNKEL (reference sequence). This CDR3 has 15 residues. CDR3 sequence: CASSQGFRGHTEAFF.

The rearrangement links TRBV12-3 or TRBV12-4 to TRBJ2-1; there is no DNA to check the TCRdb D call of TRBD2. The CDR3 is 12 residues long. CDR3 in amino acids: CASSFVAGEQFF.

The CDR3 loop reads CASTPGLAGFRETQYF. This chain uses TRBV5-1 with TRBJ2-5; as DNA is missing, the TRBD2 call by TCRdb cannot be tested. In germline, CDR1 is SGHRS, CDR2 YFSETQ. The CDR3 consists of 16 residues. Combining the CDR3 with reference TRBV5-1 and TRBJ2-5 gives the whole variable domain KAGVTQTPRYLIKTRGQQVTLSCSPISGHRSVSWYQQTPGQGLQFLFEYFSETQRNKGNFPGRFSGRQFSNSRSEMNVSTLELGDSALYLCASTPGLAGFRETQYFGPGTRLLVL.

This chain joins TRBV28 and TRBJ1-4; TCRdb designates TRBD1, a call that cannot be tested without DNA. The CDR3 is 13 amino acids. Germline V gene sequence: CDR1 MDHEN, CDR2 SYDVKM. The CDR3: CASRDSLNEKLFF.

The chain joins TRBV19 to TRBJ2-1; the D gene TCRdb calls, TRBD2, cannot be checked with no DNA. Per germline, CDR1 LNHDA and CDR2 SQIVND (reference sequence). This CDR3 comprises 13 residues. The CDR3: CATRDYTYNEQFF.

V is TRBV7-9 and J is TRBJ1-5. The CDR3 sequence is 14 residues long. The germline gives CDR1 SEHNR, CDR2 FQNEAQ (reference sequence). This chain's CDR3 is CASSLDSVDQPQHF.

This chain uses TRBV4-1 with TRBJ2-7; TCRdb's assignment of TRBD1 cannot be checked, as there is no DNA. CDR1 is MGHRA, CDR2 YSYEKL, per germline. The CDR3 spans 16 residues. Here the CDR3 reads CASSSRRGDTDDRQYF.

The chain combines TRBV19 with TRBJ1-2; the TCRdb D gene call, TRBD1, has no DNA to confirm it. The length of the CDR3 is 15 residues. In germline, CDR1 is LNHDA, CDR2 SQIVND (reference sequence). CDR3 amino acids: CASSILNRDFYGYTF.

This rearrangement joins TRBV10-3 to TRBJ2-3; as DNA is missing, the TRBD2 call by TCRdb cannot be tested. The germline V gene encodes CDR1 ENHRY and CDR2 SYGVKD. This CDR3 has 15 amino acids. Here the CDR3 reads CAINHLAGAADTQYF.

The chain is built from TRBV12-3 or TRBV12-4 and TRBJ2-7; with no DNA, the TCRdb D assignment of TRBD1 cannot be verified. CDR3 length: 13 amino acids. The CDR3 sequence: CASSFSPRYEQYF.

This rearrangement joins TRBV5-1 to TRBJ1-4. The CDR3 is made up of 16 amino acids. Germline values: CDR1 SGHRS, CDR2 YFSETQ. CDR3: CASSLDRGPSNEKLFF.

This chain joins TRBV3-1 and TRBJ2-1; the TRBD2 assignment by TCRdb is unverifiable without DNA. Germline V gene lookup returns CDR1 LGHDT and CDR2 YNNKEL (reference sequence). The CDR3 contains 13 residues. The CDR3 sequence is CASSQGLAGGRFF.

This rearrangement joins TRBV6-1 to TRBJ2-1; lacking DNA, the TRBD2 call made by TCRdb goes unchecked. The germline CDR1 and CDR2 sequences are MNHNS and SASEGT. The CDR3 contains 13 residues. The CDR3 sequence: CAGGLDSYNEQFF.

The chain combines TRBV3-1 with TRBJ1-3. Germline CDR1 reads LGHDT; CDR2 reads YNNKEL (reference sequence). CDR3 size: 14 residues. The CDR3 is CASSHIRVGNTIYF.

CDR3: CASSRDGRTDTQYF. The chain uses TRBV18 and TRBJ2-3. Germline V CDR1 and CDR2: KGHSH, LQKENI. CDR3 length: 14 residues.

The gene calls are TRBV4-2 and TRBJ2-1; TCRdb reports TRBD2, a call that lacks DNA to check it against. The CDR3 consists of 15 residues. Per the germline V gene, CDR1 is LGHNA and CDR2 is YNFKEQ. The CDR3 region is CASSQEASVYNEQFF.